Listed here are 23 T cell receptor beta chains from one sample, sequenced in a study of spatial heterogeneity in lung cancer (dated by TCRdb to about 2019). Libraries were made using 5' RACE. Sequencing was carried out with a NextSeq 500. TCRdb ran its own pipeline on the public reads, namely fastp trimming at Q25 and MiXCR clone calling, and kept in-frame beta chains. Rows with one shared CDR3 protein collapse into an entry with the most common genes and DNA. This sample is represented by about 120,000 distinct CDR3 sequences; more than 9% of them were singletons. The ten largest clones take up around 17% of the sample. Taken with the paper, the label for time point translates to: blood at routine non-recurrence follow-up after resection. Whole RNA extracted from tumor and nontumor lung tissue, or from cryopreserved PBMC samples, was used for TCR sequencing without cell sorting. The source was PBMCs, collected at follow-up. Receptors originate from a male donor with early-stage non-small cell lung cancer.

This clonotype was observed at least ten times. The chain has TRBV20-1 and TRBJ1-5; D ambiguous. V was clipped by 1 base and J by 2 bases, with 12 bases between them. The length of the CDR3 is 15 residues. Germline assignment: CDR1 DFQATT and CDR2 SNEGSKA (reference sequence). This CDR3 reads CSARGGSSGNQPQHF. For the CDR3, the DNA is TGCAGTGCTAGAGGGGGTAGTTCCGGCAATCAGCCCCAGCATTTT.

This chain connects TRBV13 to TRBJ2-1; D is perhaps TRBD1 or TRBD2 (5 bases each). The CDR3 loop spans 17 amino acids. The V gene's germline CDR1 is PRHDT and CDR2 FYEKMQ (reference sequence). V lost 5 bases to trimming and J lost 1 base, with 18 bases between them. The CDR3 protein is CASSPAWGSKSYNEQFF. DNA of the CDR3: TGTGCCAGCAGCCCAGCGTGGGGGAGTAAGTCCTACAATGAGCAGTTCTTC.

In its sample, this clonotype was seen a few times. V is TRBV5-1 and J is TRBJ1-1; D is perhaps TRBD1 (6 bases). Germline CDR1 is SGHRS and CDR2 is YFSETQ. Trimming cost V 7 bases and J 4 bases, with 11 bases left between them. The CDR3 runs to 12 residues. The CDR3 DNA sequence: TGCGCCAGCCATTCAGGGGTCACTGAAGCTTTCTTT. This codes for CASHSGVTEAFF.

This sequence joins TRBV20-1 and TRBJ1-5; a possible D gene is TRBD1 (6 bases). V lost 2 bases to trimming and J lost 4 bases, with 9 bases between them. This CDR3 contains 13 residues. The germline gives CDR1 DFQATT, CDR2 SNEGSKA (reference sequence). CDR3 coding DNA: TGCAGTGCTAGATGTGACAGGAATCAGCCCCAGCATTTT. This sequence encodes CSARCDRNQPQHF.

The chain employs TRBV5-6 and TRBJ2-7, with D uncertain. V lost 5 bases and J lost 7, with 16 bases in between. The CDR3 contains 13 residues. CDR1 is SGHDT and CDR2 is YYEEEE in the germline V gene. CDR3 sequence: CASRDGRFGEQYF. The CDR3 DNA is TGTGCCAGCAGAGACGGCCGTTTTGGGGAGCAGTACTTC.

This rearrangement joins TRBV6-5 to TRBJ2-1, with 9 bases aligning to TRBD1. The CDR3 runs to 13 residues. V lost 6 bases, J lost 6 bases, and 3 bases stayed unmatched. Germline V gene lookup returns CDR1 MNHEY and CDR2 SVGAGI. The CDR3 coding sequence is TGTGCCAGCAGCCGGGACAGGGTCAATGAGCAGTTCTTC. Protein product: CASSRDRVNEQFF.

The J gene is TRBJ2-7, the V gene TRBV19, with a possible D match to TRBD2 (5 bases). V was shortened by 7 bases and J by 0 bases, with 13 bases between the two germline ends. CDR1 and CDR2 (germline): LNHDA, SQIVND (reference sequence). The CDR3 extends over 14 amino acids. The CDR3: CASKDSISSYEQYF. The CDR3 DNA follows: TGTGCCAGTAAGGACTCGATCAGCTCCTACGAGCAGTACTTC.

This clonotype was seen a handful of times. This rearrangement joins TRBV5-6 to TRBJ2-4, with D unclear. Germline loops: CDR1 SGHDT, CDR2 YYEEEE. V was clipped by 2 bases and J by 6 bases, with 6 bases between them. This CDR3 comprises 12 residues. The CDR3 bases are TGTGCCAGCAGCTTCTTCCCAAACATTCAGTACTTC. Protein product: CASSFFPNIQYF.

This clonotype was seen only a few times. This chain connects TRBV28 to TRBJ1-6; D remains ambiguous. The germline V and J ends were trimmed by 7 bases and 10 bases, with 11 bases remaining between them. CDR3 length: 12 residues. Germline values: CDR1 MDHEN, CDR2 SYDVKM. The CDR3 reads CASTPLGSPLHF. Here the CDR3 DNA reads TGTGCCAGCACCCCCCTTGGGTCACCCCTCCACTTT.

This clonotype was recorded many times. The chain links TRBV3-1 to TRBJ2-3; 10 nucleotides agree with TRBD1. CDR1 and CDR2 from the germline V gene are LGHDT and YNNKEL (reference sequence). V trimming: 2 bases; J trimming: 13 bases; junction bases outside the gene matches: 6. This CDR3 contains 13 residues. The CDR3 DNA follows: TGTGCCAGCAGCCAATTCGCCGGACAGGGGGAGTATTTT. Translated: CASSQFAGQGEYF.

This clonotype was seen only a few times. DNA for the CDR3: TGTGCCAGCAGCTGGGACAGGGGCGGAGAGACCCAGTACTTC. This sequence encodes CASSWDRGGETQYF. The J gene is TRBJ2-5, the V gene TRBV7-9; 10 bases fit TRBD1. V was clipped by 4 bases and J by 4 bases; unmatched bases: 3. In germline, CDR1 is SEHNR, CDR2 FQNEAQ (reference sequence). This CDR3 comprises 14 residues.

The V and J genes are TRBV27 and TRBJ1-1, with D hard to call. Germline-derived CDR1 and CDR2 are MNHEY and SMNVEV (reference sequence). CDR3 length equals 14 residues. With 4 bases removed from V and 6 bases from J, the gap between germline ends came to 15 bases. The CDR3, as DNA: TGTGCCAGCAGTTCTAAAGGGTATTTGTCTGAAGCTTTCTTT. This translates into CASSSKGYLSEAFF.

Worth noting for this clonotype: A read error may explain this, as a much larger clone is one base away. The rearrangement uses TRBV24-1 and TRBJ1-2; D uncertain. V gave up 5 bases and J gave up 2 bases, with 11 bases separating them. From germline, CDR1 is KGHDR and CDR2 SFDVKD. This CDR3 region has 14 residues. The CDR3 spells CATSAPPTNYGYTF. In DNA, the CDR3 is TGTGCCACCAGTGCCCCCCCAACAAACTATGGCTACACCTTC.

This clonotype was seen a handful of times. This chain uses TRBV28 with TRBJ1-2; 9 bases align to TRBD1. This CDR3 region has 14 residues. The V segment lost 7 bases and the J segment 7 bases; nucleotides outside the gene matches: 10. CDR1 is MDHEN, CDR2 SYDVKM, per germline. The CDR3 loop is CASKVGQGFSGYTF. CDR3 DNA: TGTGCCAGCAAGGTGGGACAGGGCTTTTCTGGCTACACCTTC.

This clonotype occurred a few times. The chain carries TRBV7-9 and TRBJ1-2, with D tentatively TRBD1 (5 bases). Germline CDR1 SEHNR, CDR2 FQNEAQ (reference sequence). Trimming stripped 2 bases from V and 4 bases from J, with 17 bases between. CDR3 length: 16 amino acids. The CDR3 bases are TGTGCCAGCAGCTTATCAAACCCGGGGGACTTCTATGGCTACACCTTC. As protein: CASSLSNPGDFYGYTF.

This clonotype showed up many times. The gene calls are TRBV10-3 and TRBJ2-7; D is tentatively TRBD1 or TRBD2 (6 bases each). The CDR3 sequence is 13 residues long. Germline V lookup: CDR1 ENHRY, CDR2 SYGVKD. The germline V and J ends were trimmed by 0 bases and 5 bases, with 8 bases remaining between them. This CDR3 is CAISESRGDEQYF. CDR3 in DNA: TGTGCCATCAGTGAGTCAAGGGGGGACGAGCAGTACTTC.

In DNA form, the CDR3 reads TGTGCCAGCAGGTTACAGGTGGCGCAGGAGACCCAGTACTTC. Amino acid sequence: CASRLQVAQETQYF. The chain employs TRBV5-5 and TRBJ2-5; D might be TRBD1 (5 bases). The V end was cut by 5 bases, the J end by 5 bases, with 16 bases between. The CDR3 runs 14 residues. CDR1 SGHKS and CDR2 YYEKEE come from the germline V gene (reference sequence).

A few counts support this clonotype. This chain uses TRBV11-2 with TRBJ1-5, with D perhaps TRBD1 (5 bases). There are 15 residues in the CDR3. Germline assignment: CDR1 SGHAT and CDR2 FQNNGV. V was shortened by 5 bases and J by 3 bases, with 14 bases between the two germline ends. The chain's CDR3 is CASSPGSRVNQPQHF. DNA of the CDR3: TGTGCCAGCAGCCCAGGGTCCAGGGTCAATCAGCCCCAGCATTTT.

This clonotype has more than one count but fewer than ten. V is TRBV28 and J is TRBJ2-2; possibly TRBD1 for D (5 bases). CDR1 and CDR2 from the germline V gene are MDHEN and SYDVKM. V shed 3 bases and J shed 0 bases, with 17 bases lying between them. The CDR3 is made up of 18 amino acids. CDR3 in amino acids: CASSFRRALTPNTGELFF. CDR3 DNA sequence: TGTGCCAGCAGTTTCCGCAGGGCCCTTACTCCGAACACCGGGGAGCTGTTTTTT.

The chain has TRBV6-2 or TRBV6-3 and TRBJ2-7; 7 bases map to TRBD1. V trimming: 4 bases; J trimming: 7 bases; junction bases outside the gene matches: 10. Germline V gives CDR1 MNHEY, CDR2 SVGEGT. The CDR3 is made up of 14 amino acids. As DNA, the CDR3 is TGTGCCAGCAGTTCCGGGACAGCCTCAAGGGAGCAGTACTTC. Amino acids: CASSSGTASREQYF.

This clonotype was seen ten or more times. The chain joins TRBV10-3 to TRBJ1-1, with no clear D. The CDR3 loop spans 13 amino acids. V was trimmed by 7 bases and J by 4 bases, leaving 13 bases between them. Germline lookup yields CDR1 ENHRY and CDR2 SYGVKD. For the CDR3, the DNA is TGTGCCATCACCTCTCTCGGTGGCACTGAAGCTTTCTTT. Translating it yields CAITSLGGTEAFF.

This clonotype was seen more than once but under ten times. This chain links TRBV28 with TRBJ1-1; no firm D call. Trimming stripped 4 bases from V and 2 bases from J, with 11 bases between. The CDR3 spans 14 residues. Germline values: CDR1 MDHEN, CDR2 SYDVKM. CDR3 protein: CASSSAGYNTEAFF. The CDR3 DNA reads TGTGCCAGCAGTTCCGCGGGATACAACACTGAAGCTTTCTTT.

This clonotype was counted a few times. This rearrangement joins TRBV10-1 to TRBJ1-5; D ambiguous. The V and J ends lost 8 bases and 6 bases respectively, with 11 bases between them. The CDR3 has 12 amino acids. CDR1 and CDR2 from the germline V gene are WNHNN and SYGVQD (reference sequence). CDR3 loop: CASSRVAQPQHF. The DNA for the CDR3 is TGCGCCAGCTCCAGAGTTGCTCAGCCCCAGCATTTT.